This is a list of T cell receptor beta chains from one sample in a study of long-term antiretroviral therapy in people with HIV. Assay used: immunoSEQ multiplex PCR; TCRdb lists only in-frame clones, some missing. The repertoire holds about 21,000 clones, with around four fifths as singletons. The sequencing used unsorted PBMCs, collected approximately 4 years after starting antiretroviral therapy. The receptors were sampled from a man between 18 and 35 years old with HIV. Both conserved end residues are part of each CDR3. The D gene is left open where the match is weak. Clone size is given for some rows only: seen once, a few or many times, or a class if the clone is expanded.

>TRBJ2-5|TRBV5-1|TRBD2|.
CASSLGLAIQETQYF
TGCGCCAGCAGCTTGGGACTAGCGATCCAAGAGACCCAGTACTTC
>TRBJ1-1|TRBV18|.|.
CASSPRQGENTEAFF
TGTGCCAGCTCACCACGTCAGGGAGAGAACACTGAAGCTTTCTTT
>TRBJ2-1|TRBV27|.|.
CASLSSWNEQFF
TGTGCCAGTTTAAGCTCCTGGAATGAGCAGTTCTTC
>TRBJ1-1|TRBV5-6|TRBD1|.
CASSLINRGRTEAFF
TGTGCCAGCAGCCTTATCAACAGGGGGAGGACTGAAGCTTTCTTT
>TRBJ1-2|TRBV29-1|.|.
CSDAPGYTF
TGCAGCGATGCACCTGGCTACACCTTC
>TRBJ2-1|TRBV7-3|.|.
CASSLAPVPTRLKFNNEQFF
TGTGCCAGCAGCTTAGCCCCCGTCCCGACTAGACTGAAATTTAACAATGAGCAGTTCTTC
>TRBJ2-1|TRBV2|.|.
CASSEVPGMEFF
TGTGCCAGCAGTGAAGTTCCGGGGATGGAGTTCTTC
>TRBJ2-1|TRBV25-1|TRBD2|.
CASSESGGAGPYNEQFF
TGTGCCAGCAGTGAATCGGGGGGGGCGGGACCGTACAATGAGCAGTTCTTC
>TRBJ1-2|TRBV18|.|.
CASSLSRQHYGYTF
TGTGCCAGCTCCCTGAGTAGACAACACTATGGCTACACCTTC
>TRBJ1-2|TRBV10-1|.|.
CASSESQSYGYTF
TGCGCCAGCAGTGAGTCGCAGAGCTATGGCTACACCTTC
>TRBJ2-3|TRBV20-1|.|.
CSATYRDTQYF
TGCAGTGCAACCTATCGGGATACGCAGTATTTT
>TRBJ1-6|TRBV6-5|.|.
CASSYRVGNSPLHF
TGTGCCAGCAGTTACAGGGTCGGGAATTCACCCCTCCACTTT
>TRBJ1-2|TRBV5-1|.|.
CASSLGGDGGYTF
TGCGCCAGCAGCTTGGGCGGGGACGGCGGCTACACCTTC
>TRBJ1-4|TRBV21-1|.|.
CASSKEAGAGGEKLFF
TGTGCCAGCAGCAAAGAGGCTGGGGCAGGTGGCGAAAAACTGTTTTTT
>TRBJ1-1|TRBV4-1|.|.
CASSQESTRFRSEAFF
TGCGCCAGCAGCCAAGAGTCAACAAGGTTCAGGTCTGAAGCTTTCTTT
>TRBJ2-7|TRBV10-3|TRBD1|.
CAIRRGQGAGEQYF
TGTGCCATCAGGCGGGGACAGGGGGCAGGGGAGCAGTACTTC
>TRBJ2-6|TRBV5-1|.|once
CASTGVSSGANVLTF
TGCGCCAGCACTGGGGTGAGCTCTGGGGCCAACGTCCTGACTTTC
>TRBJ1-1|TRBV9|.|few
CASSVDPTWGAFF
TGTGCCAGCAGCGTAGACCCAACATGGGGAGCTTTCTTT
>TRBJ2-3|TRBV11-2|.|.
CASSLGVGEADTQYF
TGTGCCAGCAGCTTAGGTGTAGGGGAAGCAGATACGCAGTATTTT
>TRBJ2-2|TRBV29-1|.|once
CSPMHGGGLNTGELFF
TGCAGCCCTATGCACGGCGGGGGCCTCAACACCGGGGAGCTGTTTTTT
>TRBJ1-2|TRBV10-3|.|few
CAIRLGTWGNYGYTF
TGTGCCATCAGACTAGGGACGTGGGGCAACTATGGCTACACCTTC
>TRBJ1-3|TRBV5-1|.|.
CASSLSGNTIYF
TGCGCCAGCAGCTTGAGTGGAAACACCATATATTTT
>TRBJ1-1|TRBV19|.|.
CATSMVWGVNTEAFF
TGTGCCACTAGTATGGTGTGGGGGGTGAACACTGAAGCTTTCTTT
>TRBJ2-7|TRBV7-9|.|.
CASSLWDSSSYEQYF
TGTGCCAGCAGCTTGTGGGACTCCAGTTCCTACGAGCAGTACTTC
>TRBJ1-2|TRBV21-1|.|.
CANQHPTFRGGGYTF
TGTGCTAACCAGCACCCGACTTTCAGGGGGGGTGGCTACACCTTC
>TRBJ2-7|TRBV19|.|.
CASAGTGWNEQYF
TGTGCCAGTGCCGGGACCGGGTGGAACGAGCAGTACTTC
>TRBJ1-2|TRBV28|.|few
CASSLQLDGYTF
TGTGCCAGCAGCCTCCAATTGGATGGCTACACCTTC
>TRBJ2-7|TRBV4-2|.|.
CASSQDKRAAGFGSYEQYF
TGTGCCAGCAGCCAAGATAAGAGGGCTGCCGGGTTCGGATCCTACGAGCAGTACTTC
>TRBJ2-2|TRBV6-5|.|.
CASSTQGTGELFF
TGTGCCAGCAGTACCCAGGGGACCGGGGAGCTGTTTTTT
>TRBJ1-1|TRBV9|.|.
CASSVVMGTEAFF
TGTGCCAGCAGCGTAGTAATGGGAACTGAAGCTTTCTTT
>TRBJ2-3|TRBV14|.|.
CASSRRSRDTQYF
TGTGCCAGCAGCCGAAGGAGTAGGGATACGCAGTATTTT
>TRBJ1-1|TRBV6-1|TRBD1|.
CASTRDSTEAFF
TGTGCCAGCACCAGGGACAGCACTGAAGCTTTCTTT
>TRBJ2-1|TRBV6-5|TRBD1|.
CASSYGGQGADEQFF
TGTGCCAGCAGTTACGGGGGACAGGGGGCCGATGAGCAGTTCTTC
>TRBJ1-2|TRBV10-3|TRBD1|.
CAISDYLGGGYGYTF
TGTGCCATCAGTGACTACCTAGGGGGCGGCTATGGCTACACCTTC
>TRBJ1-1|TRBV7-8|.|.
CASSFGQMNTEAFF
TGTGCCAGCAGCTTCGGACAGATGAACACTGAAGCTTTCTTT